Many counts were recorded for the clone carrying this TCR beta chain. This record comes from a study of response to subunit inactivated influenza vaccine. TCRdb re-called the RT-PCR reads through MiXCR, storing one row per CDR3 protein. The sample has a few hundred thousand distinct CDR3 sequences; approximately 11% are singletons. The V gene end was trimmed by 2 bases and the J gene end by 7 bases; junction bases not matched to a gene: 3. Looked up from germline, CDR1 is MDHEN and CDR2 is SYDVKM. CDR3 length: 15 amino acids. These data also formed part of another study, on T cells expressing NK-cell markers. That work contributes: 5'RACE template switching with UMIs produced the TCR beta cDNA. Also leading the CD3+CD56-NKG2C+ fraction in a handful of donors were these clonotypes.

V and J are TRBV28 and TRBJ2-1; 12 nucleotides match TRBD2. The receptor was isolated from a man between 45 and 60 years old who received an inactivated influenza vaccine. The sample here was PBMCs from blood, taken on the day of vaccination. CDR3 coding DNA: TGTGCCAGCAGTTTAGCCGGGACTAGCGGGAATGAGCAGTTCTTC. Translating gives CASSLAGTSGNEQFF.